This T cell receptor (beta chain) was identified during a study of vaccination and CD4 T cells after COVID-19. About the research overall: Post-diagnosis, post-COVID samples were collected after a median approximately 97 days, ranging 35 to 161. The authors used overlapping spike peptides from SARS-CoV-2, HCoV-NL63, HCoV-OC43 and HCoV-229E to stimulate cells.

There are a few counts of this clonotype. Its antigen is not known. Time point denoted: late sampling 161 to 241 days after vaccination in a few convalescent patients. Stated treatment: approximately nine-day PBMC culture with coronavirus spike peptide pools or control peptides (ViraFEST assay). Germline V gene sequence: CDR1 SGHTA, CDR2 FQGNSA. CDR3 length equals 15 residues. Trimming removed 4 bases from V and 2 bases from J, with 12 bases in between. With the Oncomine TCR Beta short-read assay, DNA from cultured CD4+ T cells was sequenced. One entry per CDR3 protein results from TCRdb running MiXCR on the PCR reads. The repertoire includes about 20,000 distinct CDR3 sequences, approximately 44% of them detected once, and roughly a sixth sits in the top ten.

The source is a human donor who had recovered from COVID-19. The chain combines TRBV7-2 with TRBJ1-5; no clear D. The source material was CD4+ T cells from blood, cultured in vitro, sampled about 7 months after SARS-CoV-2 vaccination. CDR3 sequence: CASSSPAGGNQPQHF. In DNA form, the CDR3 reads TGTGCCAGCAGCTCCCCCGCGGGTGGCAATCAGCCCCAGCATTTT. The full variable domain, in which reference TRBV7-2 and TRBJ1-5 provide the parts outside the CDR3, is GAGVSQSPSNKVTEKGKDVELRCDPISGHTALYWYRQSLGQGLEFLIYFQGNSAPDKSGLPSDRFSAERTGGSVSTLTIQRTQQEDSAVYLCASSSPAGGNQPQHFGDGTRLSIL.